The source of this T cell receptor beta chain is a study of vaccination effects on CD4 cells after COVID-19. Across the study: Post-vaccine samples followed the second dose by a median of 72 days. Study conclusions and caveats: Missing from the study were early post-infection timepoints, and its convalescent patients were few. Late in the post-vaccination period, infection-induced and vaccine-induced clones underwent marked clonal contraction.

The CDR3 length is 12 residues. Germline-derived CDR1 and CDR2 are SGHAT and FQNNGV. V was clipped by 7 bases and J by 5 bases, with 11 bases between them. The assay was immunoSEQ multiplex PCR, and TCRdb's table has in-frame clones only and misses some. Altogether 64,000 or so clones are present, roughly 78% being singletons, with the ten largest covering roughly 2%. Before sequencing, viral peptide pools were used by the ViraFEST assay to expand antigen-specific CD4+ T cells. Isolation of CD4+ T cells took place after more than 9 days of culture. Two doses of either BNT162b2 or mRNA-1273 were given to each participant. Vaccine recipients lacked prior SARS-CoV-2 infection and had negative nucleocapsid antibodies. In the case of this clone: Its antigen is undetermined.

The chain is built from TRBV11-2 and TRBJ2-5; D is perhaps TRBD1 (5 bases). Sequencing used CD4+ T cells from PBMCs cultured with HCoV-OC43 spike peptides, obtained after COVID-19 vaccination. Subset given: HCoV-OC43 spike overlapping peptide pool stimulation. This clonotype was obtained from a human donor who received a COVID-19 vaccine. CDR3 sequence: CASNSAGETQYF. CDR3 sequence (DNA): TGTGCCAGCAACTCCGCAGGGGAGACCCAGTACTTC.